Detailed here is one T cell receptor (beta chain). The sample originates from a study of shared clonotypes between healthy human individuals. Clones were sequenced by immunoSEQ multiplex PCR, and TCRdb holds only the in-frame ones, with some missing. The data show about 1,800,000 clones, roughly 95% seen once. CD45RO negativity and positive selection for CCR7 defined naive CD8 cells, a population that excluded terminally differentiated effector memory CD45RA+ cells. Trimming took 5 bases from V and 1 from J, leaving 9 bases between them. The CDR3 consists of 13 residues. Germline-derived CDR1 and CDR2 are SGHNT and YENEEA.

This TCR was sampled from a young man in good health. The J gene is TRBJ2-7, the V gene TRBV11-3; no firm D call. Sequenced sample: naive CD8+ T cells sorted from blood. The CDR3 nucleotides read TGTGCCAGCAGCGGAGCAGTATCCTACGAGCAGTACTTC. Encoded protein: CASSGAVSYEQYF.